Presented here are 27 T cell receptor beta chains from one specimen sequenced in a study of blood T cell repertoires in COVID-19. Generated by immunoSEQ multiplex PCR, the TCRdb table keeps only in-frame clones and is missing some. The sample includes fewer than 65,000 clones, roughly nine tenths seen only once; the top ten take around 7.3%. Sequenced input: peripheral blood. The receptors were sampled from a woman in her sixties with active or convalescent COVID-19.

The chain employs TRBV6-5 and TRBJ1-2; 9 nucleotides align to TRBD1. The V and J ends lost 7 bases and 7 bases, in that order; junction bases with no gene match: 10. CDR1 and CDR2 from the germline V gene are MNHEY and SVGAGI. There are 14 residues in the CDR3. CDR3 sequence: CASKGSRQGGGYTF. CDR3 sequence (DNA): TGTGCCAGCAAGGGGAGCCGACAGGGGGGTGGCTACACCTTC.

The rearrangement joins TRBV18 to TRBJ2-7; 9 bases line up with TRBD1. CDR3 length: 13 residues. Germline loops: CDR1 KGHSH, CDR2 LQKENI. Germline trimming cut 6 bases from V and 4 bases from J; bases unmatched to any gene: 4. The CDR3 nucleotides read TGTGCCAGCTCGGACAGGGGTCCGTACGAGCAGTACTTC. It translates to CASSDRGPYEQYF.

CDR3 nucleotide sequence: TGTGCCAGCAGCCTCCCGGGGGGGGTTGTTCGCGGCTACACCTTC. Encoded protein: CASSLPGGVVRGYTF. This chain links TRBV7-8 with TRBJ1-2; tentative D call: TRBD1 (5 bases). Germline loops: CDR1 SGHVS, CDR2 FQNEAQ. V gave up 5 bases and J gave up 8 bases, with 21 bases separating them. The CDR3 sequence is 15 residues long.

This clone was seen just once. The chain recombines TRBV6-2 or TRBV6-3 with TRBJ2-7; the D is unclear. This CDR3 contains 13 residues. V shed 6 bases and J shed 0 bases, with 9 bases lying between them. CDR1 is MNHEY, CDR2 SVGEGT, per germline. Written as DNA, the CDR3 is TGTGCCAGCAGGCCTCCTAGCTCCTACGAGCAGTACTTC. Amino acids: CASRPPSSYEQYF.

This chain joins TRBV5-1 and TRBJ1-1; 11 nucleotides match TRBD1. This CDR3 comprises 13 residues. The germline V gene has CDR1 SGHRS and CDR2 YFSETQ. V gave up 4 bases and J gave up 5 bases; unmatched junction bases: 1. CDR3 loop: CASSGDRGTEAFF. In nucleotides, the CDR3 is TGCGCCAGCAGCGGGGACAGGGGGACTGAAGCTTTCTTT.

The rearrangement links TRBV30 to TRBJ2-7, with 10 bases identical to TRBD2. The CDR3 runs to 17 residues. Germline-derived CDR1 and CDR2 are GTSNPN and SVGIG (reference sequence). Trimming took 3 bases from V and 4 from J; bases not matched to a gene: 15. For the CDR3, the DNA is TGTGCCTGGAGCAGATTACCCCGGGCTAGCGGGAGATACGAGCAGTACTTC. Translated: CAWSRLPRASGRYEQYF.

The chain combines TRBV7-7 with TRBJ2-1, with 9 positions matching TRBD2. The CDR3 extends over 15 amino acids. Germline values: CDR1 SSHAT, CDR2 FNYEAQ (reference sequence). V shed 1 base and J 7 bases; nucleotides not matched to a gene: 5. The CDR3 DNA sequence: TGTGCCAGCAGCTTAGTCGCGGGGGGGCGGAATGAGCAGTTCTTC. Its protein product is CASSLVAGGRNEQFF.

This chain connects TRBV7-9 to TRBJ1-1; no firm D call. Trimming shortened V by 1 base and J by 7 bases, and 10 bases separated the two germline ends. Looked up from germline, CDR1 is SEHNR and CDR2 is FQNEAQ (reference sequence). The CDR3 is 13 amino acids. The CDR3 loop reads CASSLGSHLEAFF. DNA of the CDR3: TGTGCCAGCAGCTTAGGATCACATCTTGAAGCTTTCTTT.

The chain uses TRBV9 and TRBJ2-5, with 11 bases identical to TRBD1. Germline V gives CDR1 SGDLS, CDR2 YYNGEE. This CDR3 comprises 16 residues. V lost 4 bases, J lost 5 bases, and 10 bases stayed unmatched. CDR3 coding DNA: TGTGCCAGCAGCTCGTGGACAGGGGGCCTGTGGGAGACCCAGTACTTC. Its translation: CASSSWTGGLWETQYF.

The V call is TRBV18, the J call TRBJ2-7; 7 nucleotides line up with TRBD1. V gave up 3 bases and J gave up 2 bases; unmatched junction bases: 1. The germline CDR1 and CDR2 sequences are KGHSH and LQKENI. The CDR3 is 13 amino acids. CDR3 in DNA: TGTGCCAGCTCACCGGGGACAGCCTACGAGCAGTACTTC. This translates into CASSPGTAYEQYF. Filled out from reference TRBV18 and TRBJ2-7, the complete variable domain reads NAGVMQNPRHLVRRRGQEARLRCSPMKGHSHVYWYRQLPEEGLKFMVYLQKENIIDESGMPKERFSAEFPKEGPSILRIQQVVRGDSAAYFCASSPGTAYEQYFGPGTRLTVT.

The chain is built from TRBV27 and TRBJ2-3; 12 nucleotides line up with TRBD2. J was trimmed by 1 base and V by 6 bases; bases with no gene match: 11. Per germline, CDR1 MNHEY and CDR2 SMNVEV (reference sequence). CDR3 length: 18 residues. CDR3 sequence: CASSSGLAGFGGTDTQYF. The CDR3 coding sequence is TGTGCCAGCAGCTCGGGACTAGCGGGTTTTGGGGGCACAGATACGCAGTATTTT.

V gene TRBV7-3 combines with J gene TRBJ2-1, with a tentative D call TRBD1 (6 bases). The V gene lost 5 bases and the J gene lost 4 bases, with 21 bases spanning the gap. The CDR3 has 17 residues. Germline assignment: CDR1 SGHTA and CDR2 FQGTGA. CDR3 in amino acids: CASSLQGKGKSYNEQFF. As DNA, the CDR3 is TGTGCCAGCAGCCTCCAGGGGAAGGGGAAATCGTACAATGAGCAGTTCTTC.

The chain carries TRBV9 and TRBJ2-5; 7 bases fit TRBD2. The V segment lost 1 base and the J segment 3 bases; nucleotides outside the gene matches: 6. The CDR3 has 15 amino acids. In germline, CDR1 is SGDLS, CDR2 YYNGEE. The CDR3 loop reads CASSVMGTTEETQYF. In DNA form, the CDR3 reads TGTGCCAGCAGCGTAATGGGGACTACTGAAGAGACCCAGTACTTC.

This chain connects TRBV12-5 to TRBJ1-5; weak D call: TRBD1 (6 bases). The CDR3 extends over 15 amino acids. Germline V CDR1 and CDR2: LGHNT, FRNRAP. V gave up 1 base and J gave up 4 bases, with 11 bases separating them. The CDR3, as DNA: TGTGCTAGTGGTTTGGAGGGGGATCGAAATCAGCCCCAGCATTTT. Translated: CASGLEGDRNQPQHF.

The chain has TRBV6-2 or TRBV6-3 and TRBJ2-1; 8 nucleotides align to TRBD2. Germline V gene lookup returns CDR1 MNHEY and CDR2 SVGEGT. The CDR3 covers 16 residues. The V gene end was trimmed by 5 bases and the J gene end by 2 bases; junction bases not matched to a gene: 8. This chain's CDR3 is CASSLLLAEPYNEQFF. Written as DNA, the CDR3 is TGTGCCAGCAGTCTCCTACTAGCGGAGCCCTACAATGAGCAGTTCTTC.

V usage is TRBV5-6 and J usage is TRBJ1-1; D gene ambiguous. V was shortened by 0 bases and J by 2 bases, with 14 bases between the two germline ends. CDR3 length: 16 residues. Germline V gives CDR1 SGHDT, CDR2 YYEEEE. CDR3 protein: CASSLAWTGKNTEAFF. CDR3 DNA sequence: TGTGCCAGCAGCTTGGCCTGGACGGGGAAAAACACTGAAGCTTTCTTT.

This chain connects TRBV20-1 to TRBJ1-1; D gene ambiguous. V lost 3 bases and J 4 bases, leaving 9 bases between the germline ends. The V gene's germline CDR1 is DFQATT and CDR2 SNEGSKA (reference sequence). CDR3 length: 12 residues. This CDR3 reads CSASSPLTEAFF. Here the CDR3 DNA reads TGCAGTGCTAGTTCTCCACTCACTGAAGCTTTCTTT.

J is TRBJ1-2 and V is TRBV9; weak D call: TRBD1 (5 bases). V dropped 0 bases and J dropped 6 bases, with 15 bases sitting between them. This CDR3 has 15 residues. From germline, CDR1 is SGDLS and CDR2 YYNGEE. The CDR3 coding sequence is TGTGCCAGCAGCGTAGGGGCAGGGAAAGTGGATGGCTACACCTTC. Translating gives CASSVGAGKVDGYTF.

The chain employs TRBV7-6 and TRBJ1-3; possible D gene TRBD1, 5 bases. Trimming removed 2 bases at V and 1 base at J, with 15 bases between. This CDR3 is built from 17 residues. CDR1 and CDR2 from the germline V gene are SGHVS and FNYEAQ. The DNA for the CDR3 is TGTGCCAGCAGCTTATCTGCACAAGGGGCATCTGGAAACACCATATATTTT. This gives the protein CASSLSAQGASGNTIYF.

The CDR3 DNA sequence: TGTGCCAGCAGTCCAAGACAGGGGAAAAACATTCAGTACTTC. It yields the protein CASSPRQGKNIQYF. The chain has TRBV2 and TRBJ2-4, with TRBD1 matching over 8 bases. The trim removed 5 bases at V and 4 bases at J, leaving 4 bases unmatched. This CDR3 comprises 14 residues. Looked up from germline, CDR1 is SNHLY and CDR2 is FYNNEI.

The chain employs TRBV9 and TRBJ2-2; the D is unclear. V dropped 4 bases and J dropped 6 bases, with 7 bases sitting between them. The CDR3 totals 12 residues. CDR1 and CDR2 from the germline V gene are SGDLS and YYNGEE. CDR3 region: CASSLLPGELFF. The CDR3 bases are TGTGCCAGCAGCCTCCTCCCCGGGGAGCTGTTTTTT.

V usage is TRBV3-1 (or the pseudogene TRBV3-2) and J usage is TRBJ1-3; tentatively, D is TRBD1 (5 bases). CDR1 and CDR2 from the germline V gene are LGHDT and YNNKEL (reference sequence). V was pared by 4 bases and J by 0 bases, with 10 bases between. This CDR3 is 15 amino acids long. CDR3 residues: CASSPDIVSGNTIYF. CDR3 nucleotide sequence: TGTGCCAGCAGCCCGGACATCGTCTCTGGAAACACCATATATTTT.

V usage is TRBV18 and J usage is TRBJ2-7, with D possibly matching TRBD2 (5 bases). V was shortened by 3 bases and J by 5 bases, with 8 bases between the two germline ends. Germline CDR1 and CDR2: KGHSH and LQKENI. The CDR3 loop spans 12 amino acids. CDR3 sequence (DNA): TGTGCCAGCTCACCGGACGGGGACGAGCAGTACTTC. Protein: CASSPDGDEQYF. The full variable domain, completed using reference TRBV18 and TRBJ2-7, is NAGVMQNPRHLVRRRGQEARLRCSPMKGHSHVYWYRQLPEEGLKFMVYLQKENIIDESGMPKERFSAEFPKEGPSILRIQQVVRGDSAAYFCASSPDGDEQYFGPGTRLTVT.

The chain uses TRBV7-9 and TRBJ1-1, with D perhaps matching TRBD1 (5 bases). V was trimmed by 0 bases and J by 11 bases, leaving 10 bases between them. CDR3 size: 12 residues. Germline V gene lookup returns CDR1 SEHNR and CDR2 FQNEAQ (reference sequence). CDR3: CASSLAGVGAFF. The CDR3 DNA reads as TGTGCCAGCAGCTTAGCAGGGGTTGGGGCTTTCTTT.

The genes are TRBV28 and TRBJ1-2; D possibly corresponds to TRBD1 (5 bases). V lost 3 bases and J lost 3, with 8 bases in between. The germline CDR1 and CDR2 sequences are MDHEN and SYDVKM. The CDR3 is made up of 13 amino acids. The CDR3 DNA reads TGTGCCAGCAGTTTTGTCAGGGACTATGGCTACACCTTC. This gives the protein CASSFVRDYGYTF.

This clone was found once. The chain uses TRBV28 and TRBJ2-2; D perhaps matches TRBD2 (5 bases). The CDR3 sequence is 15 residues long. The germline V gene encodes CDR1 MDHEN and CDR2 SYDVKM. V gave up 8 bases and J gave up 2 bases, with 15 bases separating them. CDR3 region: CASQTWRVNTGELFF. The CDR3 DNA follows: TGTGCCAGCCAGACCTGGCGGGTTAACACCGGGGAGCTGTTTTTT.

This clone came up once. The chain combines TRBV6-5 with TRBJ1-5; 8 nucleotides align to TRBD1. The CDR3 sequence is 15 residues long. Trimming at V came to 0 bases and at J to 9 bases, leaving 7 bases not matched to a gene. The germline V gene encodes CDR1 MNHEY and CDR2 SVGAGI. The CDR3 loop reads CASSYSPGGGWPQHF. In nucleotides, the CDR3 is TGTGCCAGCAGTTACTCGCCAGGGGGCGGGTGGCCCCAGCATTTT.